These 19 T cell receptor beta chains came from one sample sequenced in a study of T cell repertoires in cytomegalovirus infection. What these receptors recognize is not known. One entry per CDR3 protein results from TCRdb running MiXCR on the reads. The sample includes about 46,000 distinct CDR3 sequences, approximately 20% of them seen just once. The specimen was PBMCs, sequenced either directly or after in vitro stimulation (not recorded which). Receptors originate from a human donor in good health (CMV status not recorded). Some clones in this sample may be carry-over from other donors' samples.

This clonotype turned up a few times. This chain joins TRBV7-6 and TRBJ1-5; D is perhaps TRBD1 (5 bases). Germline assignment: CDR1 SGHVS and CDR2 FNYEAQ. The ends were cut back, 3 bases at V and 3 bases at J, with 9 bases in the middle. CDR3 size: 14 residues. In DNA, the CDR3 is TGTGCCAGCAGCTTCGGGGGGAACAATCAGCCCCAGCATTTT. It yields the protein CASSFGGNNQPQHF.

This sequence joins TRBV10-3 and TRBJ1-3; unclear D gene. Germline V gives CDR1 ENHRY, CDR2 SYGVKD. Trimming took 6 bases from V and 8 from J, leaving 17 bases between them. The CDR3 is 14 residues long. CDR3 coding DNA: TGTGCCATCAGGAACCTACGATACGACGACACCATATATTTT. Protein product: CAIRNLRYDDTIYF.

The chain recombines TRBV20-1 with TRBJ2-7; 11 bases are shared with TRBD2. V was pared by 6 bases and J by 5 bases, with 9 bases of the junction left unmatched. In germline, CDR1 is DFQATT, CDR2 SNEGSKA (reference sequence). The CDR3 has 14 amino acids. CDR3 loop: CSATTSGSPHEQYF. The CDR3 bases are TGCAGTGCAACAACTAGCGGGAGCCCCCACGAGCAGTACTTC.

This clonotype was observed a few times. This chain connects TRBV6-8 to TRBJ1-1, with D hard to call. V lost 1 base to trimming and J lost 5 bases, with 17 bases between them. This CDR3 comprises 16 residues. Germline CDR1 is MNHGY and CDR2 is SAAAGT. The CDR3 loop is CASSYLRARWRTEAFF. The CDR3, as DNA: TGTGCCAGCAGTTACTTGAGGGCTCGGTGGCGGACTGAAGCTTTCTTT.

The sample holds a few counts of this clonotype. The rearrangement uses TRBV19 and TRBJ1-1; 7 nucleotides agree with TRBD1. The CDR3 sequence is 16 residues long. J lost 1 base, V lost 4 bases, and 9 bases had no gene match. Germline CDR1 reads LNHDA; CDR2 reads SQIVND (reference sequence). CDR3 sequence (DNA): TGTGCCAGTAGTAGCCTGCTACAGGGGAGGAACACTGAAGCTTTCTTT. Translated, it gives CASSSLLQGRNTEAFF.

V usage is TRBV9 and J usage is TRBJ2-7; D is perhaps TRBD1 or TRBD2 (5 bases each). The CDR3 runs 15 residues. The V end lost 0 bases, the J end lost 4 bases, and 14 bases lay between the germline ends. CDR1 and CDR2 from the germline V gene are SGDLS and YYNGEE. The CDR3 bases are TGTGCCAGCAGCGTAGGTGGAAGGGGACCATACGAGCAGTACTTC. Protein: CASSVGGRGPYEQYF.

The table lists this clonotype with a few counts. The chain recombines TRBV7-2 with TRBJ1-2, with TRBD1 as a possible D gene (5 bases). The CDR3 runs to 14 residues. CDR1 is SGHTA and CDR2 is FQGNSA in the germline V gene. Trimming pared 7 bases from V and 4 bases from J, leaving 16 bases between. CDR3 DNA sequence: TGTGCCAGCATCACAGACAGATTCCCCTATGGCTACACCTTC. Its protein product is CASITDRFPYGYTF.

This clonotype showed up just a few times. A much larger clone lies one base from this, so it may be a read error. The genes are TRBV7-2 and TRBJ1-2; tentative D call: TRBD1 (6 bases). The V gene's germline CDR1 is SGHTA and CDR2 FQGNSA. This CDR3 is built from 14 residues. The CDR3 sequence is CANSRTAANYGYTF. DNA for the CDR3: TGTGCCAACAGCCGGACAGCGGCTAACTATGGCTACACCTTC.

This clonotype came up a few times. This chain joins TRBV27 and TRBJ1-4; weak D call: TRBD1 (6 bases). V was cut by 6 bases and J by 13 bases, with 18 bases left in between. Per the germline V gene, CDR1 is MNHEY and CDR2 is SMNVEV (reference sequence). The CDR3 consists of 13 residues. The CDR3 spells CASSLQQGVGLFF. CDR3 nucleotide sequence: TGTGCCAGCAGCTTACAACAGGGCGTTGGACTGTTTTTT.

The chain has TRBV27 and TRBJ2-7; the D call may be TRBD1 or TRBD2 (5 bases each). The CDR3 extends over 14 amino acids. Germline V gene lookup returns CDR1 MNHEY and CDR2 SMNVEV (reference sequence). V shed 3 bases and J shed 6 bases, with 15 bases lying between them. The CDR3 DNA follows: TGTGCCAGCAGTTTCCCGGGGCGGCTTGGCGAGCAGTACTTC. Translated: CASSFPGRLGEQYF.

The genes are TRBV12-3 or TRBV12-4 and TRBJ1-5; perhaps TRBD1 as D (5 bases). This CDR3 region has 13 residues. The germline V and J ends were trimmed by 3 bases and 9 bases, with 12 bases remaining between them. The CDR3 is CASSLTVKGPQHF. The CDR3 region has the DNA TGTGCCAGCAGTTTGACAGTTAAAGGGCCCCAGCATTTT.

The V gene is TRBV12-3 or TRBV12-4, the J gene TRBJ1-1; D is perhaps TRBD1 (6 bases). The CDR3 length is 11 residues. The V end was cut by 9 bases, the J end by 7 bases, with 12 bases between. This CDR3 is CASVRGLEAFF. DNA of the CDR3: TGTGCCAGTGTCAGGGGCCTTGAAGCTTTCTTT.

This clonotype was detected ten times or more. The chain recombines TRBV7-2 with TRBJ1-1; 9 bases map to TRBD1. Germline lookup yields CDR1 SGHTA and CDR2 FQGNSA. The V segment lost 4 bases and the J segment 2 bases; nucleotides outside the gene matches: 5. The CDR3 has 15 amino acids. The chain's CDR3 is CASSSRTGANTEAFF. CDR3 DNA sequence: TGTGCCAGCAGCTCTCGGACAGGGGCTAACACTGAAGCTTTCTTT.

The genes are TRBV5-6 and TRBJ1-1, with D maybe TRBD1 (5 bases). Trimming removed 3 bases at V and 4 bases at J, with 16 bases between. CDR1 and CDR2 (germline): SGHDT, YYEEEE. The CDR3 length is 15 residues. The CDR3 loop is CASSWRRGGSTEAFF. As DNA, the CDR3 is TGTGCCAGCAGCTGGCGAAGGGGAGGAAGCACTGAAGCTTTCTTT.

This clonotype was seen ten or more times. The chain carries TRBV7-2 and TRBJ1-1; weak D call: TRBD1 (6 bases). Germline CDR1 SGHTA, CDR2 FQGNSA. Trimming left V 1 base short and J 1 base short, with 16 bases between. This CDR3 comprises 17 residues. The CDR3 sequence is CASSLERETGPNTEAFF. The CDR3 coding sequence is TGTGCCAGCAGCTTAGAGAGGGAAACAGGGCCGAACACTGAAGCTTTCTTT.

The sample holds many counts of this clonotype. This chain uses TRBV4-1 with TRBJ2-7, with D possibly matching TRBD1 (6 bases). The CDR3 has 17 residues. CDR1 is MGHRA, CDR2 YSYEKL, per germline. V was pared by 1 base and J by 3 bases, with 19 bases between. CDR3 in amino acids: CASSQGPLSGTFYEQYF. For the CDR3, the DNA is TGCGCCAGCAGCCAAGGTCCCCTCTCCGGGACATTCTACGAGCAGTACTTC.

The chain links TRBV27 to TRBJ1-2; weak D call: TRBD1 (5 bases). CDR1 is MNHEY and CDR2 is SMNVEV in the germline V gene (reference sequence). Trimming removed 2 bases from V and 5 bases from J, with 12 bases in between. CDR3 length equals 14 residues. The DNA for the CDR3 is TGTGCCAGCAGTTTAATAGCGGGGGGGTATGGCTACACCTTC. Translation gives CASSLIAGGYGYTF.

This clonotype ranks as medium-sized (0.01 to 0.1%). The chain is built from TRBV7-2 and TRBJ2-1; possible D gene TRBD2, 5 bases. Germline V lookup: CDR1 SGHTA, CDR2 FQGNSA. The CDR3 is 15 residues long. Trimming pared 2 bases from V and 3 bases from J, leaving 11 bases between. The CDR3 loop reads CASSLLLVGYNEQFF. CDR3 in DNA: TGTGCCAGCAGCTTACTACTAGTCGGCTACAATGAGCAGTTCTTC.

This clonotype has ten or more counts. The chain recombines TRBV5-1 with TRBJ1-1, with TRBD1 identical over 7 bases. CDR3 length: 14 residues. With 4 bases clipped from V and 0 bases from J, the junction kept 3 bases outside the gene matches. CDR1 and CDR2 from the germline V gene are SGHRS and YFSETQ. CDR3 DNA sequence: TGCGCCAGCAGCGCGGGACAGATGAACACTGAAGCTTTCTTT. Protein product: CASSAGQMNTEAFF.